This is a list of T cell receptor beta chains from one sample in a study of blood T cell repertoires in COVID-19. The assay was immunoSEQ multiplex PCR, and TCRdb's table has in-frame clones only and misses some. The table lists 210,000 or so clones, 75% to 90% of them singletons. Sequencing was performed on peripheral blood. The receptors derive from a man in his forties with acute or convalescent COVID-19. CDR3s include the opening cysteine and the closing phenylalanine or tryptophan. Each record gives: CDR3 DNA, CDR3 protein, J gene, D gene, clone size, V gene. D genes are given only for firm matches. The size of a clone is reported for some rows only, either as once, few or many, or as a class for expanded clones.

CDR3nt: TGTGCCAGCAATTCAGGCTTCTATGGCTACACCTTC
CDR3aa: CASNSGFYGYTF
j_gene: TRBJ1-2
d_gene: .
abundance: few
v_gene: TRBV2

CDR3nt: TGTGCCAGCAGTGGGGGTAGCGGGGGCGCCGGGGAGCTGTTTTTT
CDR3aa: CASSGGSGGAGELFF
j_gene: TRBJ2-2
d_gene: TRBD2
abundance: .
v_gene: TRBV2

CDR3nt: TGTGCCACCAGCAGTCTCAAGGGGGTCCAAAAGTTCTTC
CDR3aa: CATSSLKGVQKFF
j_gene: TRBJ2-1
d_gene: .
abundance: once
v_gene: TRBV15

CDR3nt: TGTGCCAGCAGCTTATCAAACTACGGACGGGGATGGGAGACCCAGTACTTC
CDR3aa: CASSLSNYGRGWETQYF
j_gene: TRBJ2-5
d_gene: .
abundance: .
v_gene: TRBV7-2

CDR3nt: TGTGCCAGCAGCCCCGACAGGAGCTCCTACGAGCAGTACTTC
CDR3aa: CASSPDRSSYEQYF
j_gene: TRBJ2-7
d_gene: .
abundance: .
v_gene: TRBV7-3

CDR3nt: TGTGCCAGCAGTGGGGGGCAGGCTTTCTTT
CDR3aa: CASSGGQAFF
j_gene: TRBJ1-1
d_gene: .
abundance: .
v_gene: TRBV2

CDR3nt: TGTGCCAGCAGTCGGGGGACAAGGGTGGGAGATGAGCAGTTCTTC
CDR3aa: CASSRGTRVGDEQFF
j_gene: TRBJ2-1
d_gene: .
abundance: .
v_gene: TRBV6-6

CDR3nt: TGTGCCAGCAGTCCTCGAATTCCCGTCCCACAGGGGGGAAACTATGGCTACACCTTC
CDR3aa: CASSPRIPVPQGGNYGYTF
j_gene: TRBJ1-2
d_gene: TRBD1
abundance: .
v_gene: TRBV6-6

CDR3nt: TGCAGTGCTAGTGCTGAGACAGCAGAAGCTTTCTTT
CDR3aa: CSASAETAEAFF
j_gene: TRBJ1-1
d_gene: .
abundance: .
v_gene: TRBV20-1

CDR3nt: TGTGCCAGCAGGGACAGCCTCACCTACGAGCAGTACTTC
CDR3aa: CASRDSLTYEQYF
j_gene: TRBJ2-7
d_gene: .
abundance: .
v_gene: TRBV25-1

CDR3nt: TGTGCCAGTAAAGGGCGGGTAGCGGGACTCCAAGAGACCCAGTACTTC
CDR3aa: CASKGRVAGLQETQYF
j_gene: TRBJ2-5
d_gene: TRBD2
abundance: .
v_gene: TRBV19

CDR3nt: TGTGCCAGCAGCTTAACACTTGCGGGGGCAAGGACCGGGGAGCTGTTTTTT
CDR3aa: CASSLTLAGARTGELFF
j_gene: TRBJ2-2
d_gene: .
abundance: few
v_gene: TRBV7-3

CDR3nt: TGCGCCAGCAGCTTACAGGGCCAAGAGACCCAGTACTTC
CDR3aa: CASSLQGQETQYF
j_gene: TRBJ2-5
d_gene: .
abundance: .
v_gene: TRBV5-1

CDR3nt: TGTGCCAGCAGATACAGGGGATCTGGAAACACCATATATTTT
CDR3aa: CASRYRGSGNTIYF
j_gene: TRBJ1-3
d_gene: TRBD1
abundance: medium-sized
v_gene: TRBV28

CDR3nt: TGTGCCAGCAGCGTAGGTGAGGGGGCAAGAGCTTTCTTT
CDR3aa: CASSVGEGARAFF
j_gene: TRBJ1-1
d_gene: TRBD1
abundance: .
v_gene: TRBV9

CDR3nt: TGTGCCACCCTCGAGCACCTGAACACTGAAGCTTTCTTT
CDR3aa: CATLEHLNTEAFF
j_gene: TRBJ1-1
d_gene: .
abundance: .
v_gene: TRBV6-5

CDR3nt: TGTGCCAGCTCACTCGACAGTTTCTACGAGCAGTACTTC
CDR3aa: CASSLDSFYEQYF
j_gene: TRBJ2-7
d_gene: .
abundance: .
v_gene: TRBV18

CDR3nt: TGTGCCAGCAGCTTAGCACTATTGAACACCGGGGAGCTGTTTTTT
CDR3aa: CASSLALLNTGELFF
j_gene: TRBJ2-2
d_gene: .
abundance: .
v_gene: TRBV11-2

CDR3nt: TGTGCCAGCAGCCCGGGGAGGGGGGCTGACATTCAGTACTTC
CDR3aa: CASSPGRGADIQYF
j_gene: TRBJ2-4
d_gene: .
abundance: .
v_gene: TRBV5-4

CDR3nt: TGTGCCAGCACAGAGGTGGCCACCACCGTGAACACTGAAGCTTTCTTT
CDR3aa: CASTEVATTVNTEAFF
j_gene: TRBJ1-1
d_gene: .
abundance: once
v_gene: TRBV2

CDR3nt: TGCAGCGTTGATTGGCAGTCTAACTATGGCTACACCTTC
CDR3aa: CSVDWQSNYGYTF
j_gene: TRBJ1-2
d_gene: .
abundance: few
v_gene: TRBV29-1

CDR3nt: TGTGCCAGTACCACGACAGGGGCGACGACAGATACGCAGTATTTT
CDR3aa: CASTTTGATTDTQYF
j_gene: TRBJ2-3
d_gene: TRBD1
abundance: .
v_gene: TRBV19

CDR3nt: TGTGCCAGCAGCTTAGTTAGCGGGCCTTCCACAGATACGCAGTATTTT
CDR3aa: CASSLVSGPSTDTQYF
j_gene: TRBJ2-3
d_gene: TRBD2
abundance: .
v_gene: TRBV7-2

CDR3nt: TGTGCCAGCAGCTATGGGACTAGCATTCTTCAAGAGACCCAGTACTTC
CDR3aa: CASSYGTSILQETQYF
j_gene: TRBJ2-5
d_gene: TRBD2
abundance: .
v_gene: TRBV11-1

CDR3nt: TGTGCCAGCAGGTCGAGCTACTACGAGCAGTACTTC
CDR3aa: CASRSSYYEQYF
j_gene: TRBJ2-7
d_gene: .
abundance: .
v_gene: TRBV6-5

CDR3nt: TGTGCCAGTAGTCGGGACAGGGGTCACGGGGAGCTGTTTTTT
CDR3aa: CASSRDRGHGELFF
j_gene: TRBJ2-2
d_gene: TRBD1
abundance: .
v_gene: TRBV19

CDR3nt: TGCAGCGTTGCCGCCGGGGTAAGCGGGGGCTACAATGAGCAGTTCTTC
CDR3aa: CSVAAGVSGGYNEQFF
j_gene: TRBJ2-1
d_gene: TRBD2
abundance: .
v_gene: TRBV29-1

CDR3nt: TGTGCCACCAGTGACTCCAGGGGTGGAGAAAAACTGTTTTTT
CDR3aa: CATSDSRGGEKLFF
j_gene: TRBJ1-4
d_gene: .
abundance: .
v_gene: TRBV24-1

CDR3nt: TGTGCCAGCAGCCTTAGCGGGGGGGGCTACAATGAGCAGTTCTTC
CDR3aa: CASSLSGGGYNEQFF
j_gene: TRBJ2-1
d_gene: TRBD2
abundance: .
v_gene: TRBV6-5

CDR3nt: TGTGCCAGCTCCCGGGAGGGCTACGAGCAGTACTTC
CDR3aa: CASSREGYEQYF
j_gene: TRBJ2-7
d_gene: TRBD2
abundance: few
v_gene: TRBV18

CDR3nt: TGCGCCAGCAGCTTCTTTACGGGGGGGCTCCGTTACGAGCAGTACTTC
CDR3aa: CASSFFTGGLRYEQYF
j_gene: TRBJ2-7
d_gene: TRBD2
abundance: .
v_gene: TRBV5-1

CDR3nt: TGTGCCAGCGATGGACAGGGCGTGCTCGAGCAGTACTTC
CDR3aa: CASDGQGVLEQYF
j_gene: TRBJ2-7
d_gene: TRBD1
abundance: .
v_gene: TRBV2

CDR3nt: TGTGCCAGCACTAAGGAGTATGCTAGCTATGGCTACACCTTC
CDR3aa: CASTKEYASYGYTF
j_gene: TRBJ1-2
d_gene: .
abundance: .
v_gene: TRBV6-5

CDR3nt: TGTGCCAGTAGTCTAGGGACAGTTCGTGAAAAACTGTTTTTT
CDR3aa: CASSLGTVREKLFF
j_gene: TRBJ1-4
d_gene: TRBD1
abundance: .
v_gene: TRBV19

CDR3nt: TGCGCCAGCAGCCCAGACACTTCCTACGAGCAGTACTTC
CDR3aa: CASSPDTSYEQYF
j_gene: TRBJ2-7
d_gene: .
abundance: .
v_gene: TRBV5-1

CDR3nt: TGTGCCAGCACACAGGGGGTCCACAATGAGCAGTTCTTC
CDR3aa: CASTQGVHNEQFF
j_gene: TRBJ2-1
d_gene: TRBD1
abundance: once
v_gene: TRBV2

CDR3nt: TGTGCCAGCAGCTTAGAATCCGGCTACGAGCAGTACTTC
CDR3aa: CASSLESGYEQYF
j_gene: TRBJ2-7
d_gene: .
abundance: .
v_gene: TRBV7-6

CDR3nt: TGTGCCAGTAGTGCCGGACAGGGAGTTGGCTCACCCCTCCACTTT
CDR3aa: CASSAGQGVGSPLHF
j_gene: TRBJ1-6
d_gene: TRBD1
abundance: .
v_gene: TRBV19

CDR3nt: TGCGCCAGCAGTGGGACAGCATGGAACACTGAAGCTTTCTTT
CDR3aa: CASSGTAWNTEAFF
j_gene: TRBJ1-1
d_gene: TRBD1
abundance: .
v_gene: TRBV5-1

CDR3nt: TGCGCCAGCAGCTATCCGGGACTAGCAACAGATACGCAGTATTTT
CDR3aa: CASSYPGLATDTQYF
j_gene: TRBJ2-3
d_gene: TRBD2
abundance: .
v_gene: TRBV5-1

CDR3nt: TGCGCCAGCAGCTTGGGCTGGCGGGGGGTCACAGATACGCAGTATTTT
CDR3aa: CASSLGWRGVTDTQYF
j_gene: TRBJ2-3
d_gene: TRBD2
abundance: .
v_gene: TRBV5-1

CDR3nt: TGTGCCAGCAGATATTTAGACACCATATATTTT
CDR3aa: CASRYLDTIYF
j_gene: TRBJ1-3
d_gene: .
abundance: once
v_gene: TRBV6-5

CDR3nt: TGCAGTGCTCCACAGGGGGATACGCAGTATTTT
CDR3aa: CSAPQGDTQYF
j_gene: TRBJ2-3
d_gene: TRBD1
abundance: once
v_gene: TRBV20-1

CDR3nt: TGTGCCAGCAGCCATCTAGCGGGGGGAACGATCACAGATACGCAGTATTTT
CDR3aa: CASSHLAGGTITDTQYF
j_gene: TRBJ2-3
d_gene: TRBD2
abundance: .
v_gene: TRBV5-5

CDR3nt: TGCGCCAGCAGCTTAGGGACTGACTCCTACGAGCAGTACTTC
CDR3aa: CASSLGTDSYEQYF
j_gene: TRBJ2-7
d_gene: .
abundance: .
v_gene: TRBV5-1

CDR3nt: TGCGCCAGCAGCTTGGGAGGGTTAGGTATGGTGGGCAATGAGCAGTTCTTC
CDR3aa: CASSLGGLGMVGNEQFF
j_gene: TRBJ2-1
d_gene: .
abundance: .
v_gene: TRBV5-1

CDR3nt: TGCGCCAGCAGCTTGAGGCGAGGAGATACGCAGTATTTT
CDR3aa: CASSLRRGDTQYF
j_gene: TRBJ2-3
d_gene: .
abundance: once
v_gene: TRBV5-1

CDR3nt: TGTGCCAGCAGTTACTCGACAGGGCTCTATGGCTACACCTTC
CDR3aa: CASSYSTGLYGYTF
j_gene: TRBJ1-2
d_gene: TRBD1
abundance: .
v_gene: TRBV6-5

CDR3nt: TGTGCCAGCAGTTATACAGGGGGTCGCGACGAGCAGTACTTC
CDR3aa: CASSYTGGRDEQYF
j_gene: TRBJ2-7
d_gene: TRBD1
abundance: .
v_gene: TRBV6-5

CDR3nt: TGTGCCAGCAGCGTAGAAGGAGGGGCAGGGTCAGGAGATACGCAGTATTTT
CDR3aa: CASSVEGGAGSGDTQYF
j_gene: TRBJ2-3
d_gene: .
abundance: .
v_gene: TRBV9

CDR3nt: TGTGCCAGCAGCCTAAACTCCGACAGGGAGTACTACGAGCAGTACTTC
CDR3aa: CASSLNSDREYYEQYF
j_gene: TRBJ2-7
d_gene: TRBD1
abundance: .
v_gene: TRBV11-2

CDR3nt: TGTGCCAGCAGCTTAGACCGTAGCGGACCCTACGAGCAGTACTTC
CDR3aa: CASSLDRSGPYEQYF
j_gene: TRBJ2-7
d_gene: .
abundance: .
v_gene: TRBV7-8